The 13 T cell receptor beta chains below come from one sample, sequenced in a study of PD-1 blockade in mismatch repair-deficient tumors. Assay: immunoSEQ multiplex PCR; the TCRdb copy retains only in-frame clones and omits some. In the table there are tens of thousands of clones, around 80% of which are singletons. The sample in question was peripheral blood, obtained 4 weeks after starting pembrolizumab. The receptors come from an adult with mismatch repair-deficient cancer.

This clone appeared a few times. The V call is TRBV27, the J call TRBJ2-7; D is possibly TRBD1 or TRBD2 (5 bases each). Trimming cost V 3 bases and J 3 bases, with 12 bases left between them. CDR3 length: 14 amino acids. Germline V CDR1 and CDR2: MNHEY, SMNVEV (reference sequence). CDR3 region: CASSFAGADYEQYF. The CDR3 nucleotides read TGTGCCAGCAGTTTCGCCGGGGCGGACTACGAGCAGTACTTC.

This chain links TRBV11-3 with TRBJ1-1; D is undetermined. This CDR3 spans 14 amino acids. The ends were cut back, 3 bases at V and 5 bases at J, with 13 bases in the middle. Germline CDR1 and CDR2: SGHNT and YENEEA. In nucleotides, the CDR3 is TGTGCCAGCAGCTTCGGAGGTTCGGTGACTGAAGCTTTCTTT. Its protein is CASSFGGSVTEAFF.

The genes are TRBV9 and TRBJ1-3, with a weak D call TRBD1 (5 bases). CDR3 length: 15 amino acids. CDR1 is SGDLS, CDR2 YYNGEE, per germline. V shed 1 base and J shed 6 bases, with 14 bases lying between them. The CDR3 reads CASSVPGWGQNTIYF. CDR3 nucleotides: TGTGCCAGCAGCGTACCCGGTTGGGGCCAAAACACCATATATTTT.

The chain employs TRBV7-2 and TRBJ2-2; unclear D gene. The germline CDR1 and CDR2 sequences are SGHTA and FQGNSA. V was shortened by 7 bases and J by 0 bases, with 12 bases between the two germline ends. The CDR3 has 15 amino acids. The CDR3 here is CASKGSSANTGELFF. The CDR3 region has the DNA TGTGCCAGCAAAGGCAGCTCGGCGAACACCGGGGAGCTGTTTTTT. The whole variable domain, remainder taken from reference TRBV7-2 and TRBJ2-2, is GAGVSQSPSNKVTEKGKDVELRCDPISGHTALYWYRQSLGQGLEFLIYFQGNSAPDKSGLPSDRFSAERTGGSVSTLTIQRTQQEDSAVYLCASKGSSANTGELFFGEGSRLTVL.

The CDR3 bases are TGTGCCAGCAGTTACTCTGGGAGGGTCGGCGGGGAGCTGTTTTTT. Its protein product is CASSYSGRVGGELFF. The chain uses TRBV6-6 and TRBJ2-2; 7 bases map to TRBD2. After removal of 0 bases from V and 7 bases from J, the junction contained 5 bases not matched to a gene. Per the germline V gene, CDR1 is MNHNY and CDR2 is SVGAGI (reference sequence). There are 15 residues in the CDR3.

CDR3 loop: CASSLGVNTEAFF. The CDR3 DNA reads as TGTGCCAGCAGCTTAGGGGTGAACACTGAAGCTTTCTTT. V usage is TRBV11-2 and J usage is TRBJ1-1; D is ambiguous. Germline CDR1 is SGHAT and CDR2 is FQNNGV. The CDR3 spans 13 residues. Trimming shortened V by 1 base and J by 0 bases, and 3 bases separated the two germline ends.

This chain links TRBV19 with TRBJ2-2; maybe TRBD2 (5 bases). Looked up from germline, CDR1 is LNHDA and CDR2 is SQIVND (reference sequence). Trimming left V 4 bases short and J 2 bases short, with 14 bases between. The CDR3 runs to 16 residues. The CDR3 sequence is CASSTPKGLNTGELFF. Here the CDR3 DNA reads TGTGCCAGTAGTACCCCTAAAGGACTTAACACCGGGGAGCTGTTTTTT.

This clone was detected a few times. The DNA for the CDR3 is TGTGCCAGCTCAGGGGACAGTCGCAATCAGCCCCAGCATTTT. Amino acids: CASSGDSRNQPQHF. The chain combines TRBV18 with TRBJ1-5; 7 bases match TRBD1. The CDR3 runs to 14 residues. Trimming removed 5 bases from V and 2 bases from J; junction bases left unmatched: 3. CDR1 and CDR2 from the germline V gene are KGHSH and LQKENI.

The chain uses TRBV27 and TRBJ2-5, with 10 bases aligning to TRBD1. The CDR3 runs to 16 residues. V gave up 0 bases and J gave up 3 bases; unmatched junction bases: 4. Germline CDR1 MNHEY, CDR2 SMNVEV (reference sequence). CDR3 in amino acids: CASSLSVGQGKETQYF. The CDR3 DNA reads as TGTGCCAGCAGTTTATCGGTGGGACAGGGGAAAGAGACCCAGTACTTC.

This clone has more than one count but fewer than ten. The chain joins TRBV2 to TRBJ2-7, with D uncertain. The germline V gene has CDR1 SNHLY and CDR2 FYNNEI. Trimming removed 5 bases from V and 3 bases from J, with 5 bases in between. The CDR3 has 11 residues. CDR3 region: CASSPNYEQYF. CDR3 nucleotide sequence: TGTGCCAGCAGTCCGAACTACGAGCAGTACTTC.

The rearrangement links TRBV13 to TRBJ2-3; TRBD2 is a possible D gene (6 bases). This CDR3 comprises 16 residues. Germline lookup yields CDR1 PRHDT and CDR2 FYEKMQ (reference sequence). Trimming cost V 3 bases and J 2 bases, with 15 bases left between them. The CDR3 is CASSLGVEGVTDTQYF. CDR3 bases: TGTGCCAGCAGCTTGGGTGTGGAGGGAGTCACAGATACGCAGTATTTT.

This chain joins TRBV4-2 and TRBJ2-7; 10 positions agree with TRBD2. Per the germline V gene, CDR1 is LGHNA and CDR2 is YNFKEQ. Trimming cost V 1 base and J 2 bases; bases outside gene matches: 2. The CDR3 has 15 residues. In nucleotides, the CDR3 is TGTGCCAGCAGCCAAGTACTAGCGGGAACCTACGAGCAGTACTTC. Protein: CASSQVLAGTYEQYF.

Here the CDR3 reads CASSQNLLTGSGNTIYF. Written as DNA, the CDR3 is TGTGCCAGCAGCCAAAACCTCCTGACAGGGAGTGGGAACACCATATATTTT. The V gene is TRBV4-2, the J gene TRBJ1-3; 7 nucleotides align to TRBD1. The CDR3 contains 17 residues. Germline assignment: CDR1 LGHNA and CDR2 YNFKEQ. The V and J ends lost 2 bases and 7 bases, in that order; junction bases with no gene match: 14.